This T cell receptor (beta chain) was obtained from a study of blood T cells in healthy people across ages. Study-wide findings and caveats: Estimates drawn from one million T cells were deemed to understate diversity. CMV infection status of these donors was not known.

This clonotype was picked up a small number of times. What it binds is not known. A second PCR of 7 to 11 cycles used a sample-barcoded 5' primer and a J-beta primer mix. TCRdb reprocessed the 5' RACE reads with MiXCR, giving one entry per CDR3 protein. The table has 1.8 million or so distinct CDR3 sequences, roughly two fifths seen once. Per germline, CDR1 SQVTM and CDR2 ANQGSEA. The CDR3 has 12 residues. Trimming removed 4 bases at V and 1 base at J, with 8 bases between. Specimen: blood. This TCR came from a human donor in good health. The gene calls are TRBV29-1 and TRBJ2-7; D is ambiguous. The CDR3 reads CSVGLKSYEQYF. The CDR3, as DNA: TGCAGCGTTGGACTGAAGTCCTACGAGCAGTACTTC.